The sequence of this TCR beta chain was determined in a study of T cell responses to AZD1222 COVID-19 vaccine. Generated by immunoSEQ multiplex PCR, the TCRdb table keeps only in-frame clones and is missing some. The sample comprises 85,000 to 90,000 clones, 89% of which are singletons, and around 2.2% rests with the top ten. The sequence was obtained from an adult in good health. Specimen: peripheral blood, collected on day 0 of AZD1222 vaccination.

CDR3 protein: CASSFVPGQPQHF. The DNA of the CDR3 is TGCGCCAGCAGCTTTGTCCCGGGTCAGCCCCAGCATTTT. J is TRBJ1-5 and V is TRBV5-1; D ambiguous. V was pared by 2 bases and J by 6 bases, with 9 bases between. The CDR3 runs to 13 residues. CDR1 is SGHRS, CDR2 YFSETQ, per germline.